The 12 T cell receptor beta chains below all came from one sample that was sequenced in a study of T cell responses to AZD1222 COVID-19 vaccine. Some clones are missing from TCRdb's copy, which holds only in-frame ones; the method was immunoSEQ multiplex PCR. The data show about 160,000 clones, 91% seen once. The starting material was peripheral blood, obtained on day 0 of AZD1222 vaccination. These receptors originate from an adult in good health.

J is TRBJ2-3 and V is TRBV5-4; D might be TRBD2 (5 bases). V was shortened by 3 bases and J by 5 bases, with 19 bases between the two germline ends. This CDR3 is built from 16 residues. CDR1 SGHNT and CDR2 YYREEE come from the germline V gene (reference sequence). CDR3 amino acids: CASSSLATGYVDTQYF. DNA for the CDR3: TGTGCCAGCAGCTCGCTAGCTACGGGATACGTAGATACGCAGTATTTT.

The chain carries TRBV29-1 and TRBJ1-1; maybe TRBD1 (5 bases). CDR1 and CDR2 (germline): SQVTM, ANQGSEA. The V gene lost 6 bases and the J gene lost 4 bases, with 18 bases spanning the gap. The CDR3 has 14 residues. The CDR3 region is CSVSDRGVGTEAFF. The CDR3 region has the DNA TGCAGCGTATCTGACAGAGGAGTAGGCACTGAAGCTTTCTTT.

The chain combines TRBV6-2 or TRBV6-3 with TRBJ2-1; D may be TRBD1 or TRBD2 (5 bases each). Trimming left V 2 bases short and J 0 bases short, with 11 bases between. The CDR3 has 16 residues. The germline gives CDR1 MNHEY, CDR2 SVGEGT. The CDR3 protein is CASSYRDGISYNEQFF. The DNA of the CDR3 is TGTGCCAGCAGTTACCGGGACGGAATCTCCTACAATGAGCAGTTCTTC.

The V call is TRBV19, the J call TRBJ1-3; the D gene is possibly TRBD1 (5 bases). Trimming stripped 7 bases from V and 4 bases from J, with 14 bases between. Germline assignment: CDR1 LNHDA and CDR2 SQIVND (reference sequence). This CDR3 region has 14 residues. CDR3 residues: CASTRGGSGNTIYF. CDR3 nucleotides: TGTGCCAGTACCCGGGGGGGGTCAGGAAACACCATATATTTT.

This chain connects TRBV3-1 (or the pseudogene TRBV3-2) to TRBJ1-5; 7 nucleotides agree with TRBD1. Trimming cost V 4 bases and J 3 bases; bases outside gene matches: 6. Germline CDR1 reads LGHDT; CDR2 reads YNNKEL (reference sequence). The CDR3 is 15 amino acids. CDR3 sequence reads: CASSPRGGVNQPQHF. CDR3 nucleotides: TGTGCCAGCAGCCCTCGAGGGGGCGTCAATCAGCCCCAGCATTTT.

In regard to this clone: Other DNA sequences in the same sample also yield this CDR3. The rearrangement joins TRBV7-9 to TRBJ1-5; D is ambiguous. There are 13 residues in the CDR3. The V and J ends lost 1 base and 4 bases respectively, with 5 bases between them. CDR1 is SEHNR and CDR2 is FQNEAQ in the germline V gene (reference sequence). In nucleotides, the CDR3 is TGTGCCAGCAGCTTAGGTATAAATCAGCCCCAGCATTTT. The encoded protein is CASSLGINQPQHF.

The chain employs TRBV5-1 and TRBJ2-5, with TRBD2 matching over 10 bases. CDR1 and CDR2 from the germline V gene are SGHRS and YFSETQ. The CDR3 consists of 18 residues. J was trimmed by 5 bases and V by 0 bases; bases with no gene match: 13. The CDR3 here is CASSLAGGAGGPGETQYF. CDR3 in DNA: TGCGCCAGCAGCTTGGCCGGAGGAGCGGGAGGGCCCGGTGAGACCCAGTACTTC.

The chain is built from TRBV7-2 and TRBJ2-7, with a weak D call TRBD1 (6 bases). The germline gives CDR1 SGHTA, CDR2 FQGNSA. V was cut by 5 bases and J by 5 bases, with 22 bases left in between. The CDR3 sequence is 16 residues long. The CDR3, as DNA: TGTGCCAGCAGCCCCTACCCCGTGTCAGGGGTCCACGAGCAGTACTTC. Encoded protein: CASSPYPVSGVHEQYF.

This sequence joins TRBV6-2 or TRBV6-3 and TRBJ2-7, with D tentatively TRBD1 or TRBD2 (6 bases each). The V and J ends lost 5 bases and 3 bases respectively, with 11 bases between them. Germline values: CDR1 MNHEY, CDR2 SVGEGT. This CDR3 is built from 13 residues. This CDR3 reads CASSARDNYEQYF. Written as DNA, the CDR3 is TGTGCCAGCAGTGCGCGGGACAACTACGAGCAGTACTTC.

The rearrangement joins TRBV5-4 to TRBJ1-2; 8 bases align to TRBD1. V shed 4 bases and J 4 bases; nucleotides not matched to a gene: 3. This CDR3 is 13 amino acids long. CDR1 SGHNT and CDR2 YYREEE come from the germline V gene (reference sequence). CDR3 protein: CASSQDRVYGYTF. The CDR3 DNA reads as TGTGCCAGCAGCCAGGACAGGGTCTATGGCTACACCTTC.

This clone occurred once. The chain combines TRBV7-9 with TRBJ1-3; D remains ambiguous. Germline V CDR1 and CDR2: SEHNR, FQNEAQ (reference sequence). The CDR3 consists of 16 residues. The V end lost 8 bases, the J end lost 3 bases, and 20 bases lay between the germline ends. CDR3 sequence reads: CASFFPGSPGGNTIYF. DNA for the CDR3: TGTGCCAGCTTCTTTCCGGGGAGTCCTGGTGGAAACACCATATATTTT.

The chain joins TRBV15 to TRBJ1-6, with D tentatively TRBD1 (6 bases). The germline gives CDR1 LNHNV, CDR2 YYDKDF (reference sequence). The V end was cut by 1 base, the J end by 8 bases, with 12 bases between. This CDR3 has 15 residues. The CDR3 coding sequence is TGTGCCACCAGCAGAGGCCGGGGGGCGGATTCACCCCTCCACTTT. Amino acid sequence: CATSRGRGADSPLHF.